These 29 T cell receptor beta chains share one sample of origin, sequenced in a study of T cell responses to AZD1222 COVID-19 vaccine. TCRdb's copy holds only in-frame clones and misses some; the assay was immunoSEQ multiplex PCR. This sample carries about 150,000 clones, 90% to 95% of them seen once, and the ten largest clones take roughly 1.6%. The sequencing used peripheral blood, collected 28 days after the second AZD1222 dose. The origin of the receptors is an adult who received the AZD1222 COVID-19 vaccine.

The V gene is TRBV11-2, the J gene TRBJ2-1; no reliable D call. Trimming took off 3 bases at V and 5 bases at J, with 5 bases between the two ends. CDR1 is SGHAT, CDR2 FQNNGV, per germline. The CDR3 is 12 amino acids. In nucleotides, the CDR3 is TGTGCCAGCAGCTTCGCTGACAATGAGCAGTTCTTC. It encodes CASSFADNEQFF.

Written as DNA, the CDR3 is TGCGCCAGCTCTCTAGGAGTTACAAGCGGGGCTAGCACAGATACGCAGTATTTT. Translating gives CASSLGVTSGASTDTQYF. V gene TRBV5-1 combines with J gene TRBJ2-3, with 7 positions matching TRBD2. This CDR3 contains 18 residues. Losses at the gene ends were 7 bases for V and 0 bases for J; bases not matched to a gene: 17. In germline, CDR1 is SGHRS, CDR2 YFSETQ.

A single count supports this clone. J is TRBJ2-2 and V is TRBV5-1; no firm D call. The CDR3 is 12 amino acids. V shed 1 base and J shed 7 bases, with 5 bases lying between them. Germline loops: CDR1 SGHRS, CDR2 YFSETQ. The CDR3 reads CASSLLGGELFF. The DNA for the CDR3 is TGCGCCAGCAGCTTGTTAGGCGGGGAGCTGTTTTTT.

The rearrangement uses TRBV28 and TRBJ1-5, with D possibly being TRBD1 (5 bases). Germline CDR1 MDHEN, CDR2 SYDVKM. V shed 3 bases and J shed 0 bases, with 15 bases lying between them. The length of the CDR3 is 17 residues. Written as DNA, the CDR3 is TGTGCCAGCAGTTTCATCCGGGGCCAAGGTAGCAATCAGCCCCAGCATTTT. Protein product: CASSFIRGQGSNQPQHF.

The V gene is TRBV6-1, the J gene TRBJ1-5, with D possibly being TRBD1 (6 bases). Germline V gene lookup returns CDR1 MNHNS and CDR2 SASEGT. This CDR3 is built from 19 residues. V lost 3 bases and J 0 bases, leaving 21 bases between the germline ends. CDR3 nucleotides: TGTGCCAGCAGTGAGGTCCTCGGAGGCAGGGGCAATAGCAATCAGCCCCAGCATTTT. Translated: CASSEVLGGRGNSNQPQHF.

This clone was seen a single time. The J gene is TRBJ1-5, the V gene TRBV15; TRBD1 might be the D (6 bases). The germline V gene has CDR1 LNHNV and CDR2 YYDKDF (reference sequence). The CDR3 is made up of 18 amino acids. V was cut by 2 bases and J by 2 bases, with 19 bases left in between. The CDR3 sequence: CATSRQQGPHIRNQPQHF. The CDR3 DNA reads TGTGCCACCAGCAGACAACAGGGCCCTCATATCCGCAATCAGCCCCAGCATTTT.

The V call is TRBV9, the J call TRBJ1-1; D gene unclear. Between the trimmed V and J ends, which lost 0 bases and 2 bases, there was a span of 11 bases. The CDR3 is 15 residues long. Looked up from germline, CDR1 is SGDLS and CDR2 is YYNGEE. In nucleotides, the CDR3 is TGTGCCAGCAGCGTAGGTATCGGGTCTAACACTGAAGCTTTCTTT. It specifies CASSVGIGSNTEAFF.

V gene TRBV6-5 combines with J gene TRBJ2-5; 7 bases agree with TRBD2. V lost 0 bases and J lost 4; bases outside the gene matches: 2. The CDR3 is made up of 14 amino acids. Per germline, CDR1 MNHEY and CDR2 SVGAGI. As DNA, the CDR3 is TGTGCCAGCAGTTACTCGACTAGCCCAGAGACCCAGTACTTC. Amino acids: CASSYSTSPETQYF.

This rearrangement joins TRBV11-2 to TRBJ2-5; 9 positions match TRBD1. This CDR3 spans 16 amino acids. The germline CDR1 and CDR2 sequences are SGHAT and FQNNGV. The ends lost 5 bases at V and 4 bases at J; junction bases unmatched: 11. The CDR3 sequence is CASSPGIQGAGETQYF. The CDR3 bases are TGTGCCAGCAGCCCGGGTATACAGGGGGCAGGAGAGACCCAGTACTTC.

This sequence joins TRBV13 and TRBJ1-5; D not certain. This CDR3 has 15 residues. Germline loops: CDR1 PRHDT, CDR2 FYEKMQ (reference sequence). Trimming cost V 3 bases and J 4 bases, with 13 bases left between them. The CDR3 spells CASSLSGKKNQPQHF. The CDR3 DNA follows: TGTGCCAGCAGCTTGAGTGGCAAAAAGAATCAGCCCCAGCATTTT.

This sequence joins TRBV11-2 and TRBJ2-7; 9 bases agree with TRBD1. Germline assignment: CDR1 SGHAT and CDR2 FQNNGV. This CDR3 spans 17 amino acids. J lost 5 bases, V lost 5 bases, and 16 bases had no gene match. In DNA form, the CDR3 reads TGTGCCAGCAGCCCCCGAAATACTAGACAGGGGGGCCACGAGCAGTACTTC. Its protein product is CASSPRNTRQGGHEQYF.

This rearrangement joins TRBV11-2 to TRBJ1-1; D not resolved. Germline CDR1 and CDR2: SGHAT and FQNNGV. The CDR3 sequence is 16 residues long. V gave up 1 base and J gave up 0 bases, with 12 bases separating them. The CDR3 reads CASSLVMTKMNTEAFF. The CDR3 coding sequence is TGTGCCAGCAGCTTAGTAATGACCAAAATGAACACTGAAGCTTTCTTT.

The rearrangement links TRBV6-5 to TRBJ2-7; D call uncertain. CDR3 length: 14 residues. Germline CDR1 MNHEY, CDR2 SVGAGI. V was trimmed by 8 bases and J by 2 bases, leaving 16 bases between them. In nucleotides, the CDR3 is TGTGCCAGCGCCCCGGTCAAAAGTACCTACGAGCAGTACTTC. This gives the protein CASAPVKSTYEQYF.

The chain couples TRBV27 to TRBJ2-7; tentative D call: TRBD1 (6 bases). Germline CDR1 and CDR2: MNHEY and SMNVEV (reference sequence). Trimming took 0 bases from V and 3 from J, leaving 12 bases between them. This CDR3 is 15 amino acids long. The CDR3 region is CASSLSSRGRYEQYF. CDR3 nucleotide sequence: TGTGCCAGCAGTTTATCAAGCAGGGGCCGCTACGAGCAGTACTTC.

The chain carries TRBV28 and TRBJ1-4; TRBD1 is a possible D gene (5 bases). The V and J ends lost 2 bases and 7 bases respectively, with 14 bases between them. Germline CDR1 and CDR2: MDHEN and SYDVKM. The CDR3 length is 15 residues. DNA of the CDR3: TGTGCCAGCAGTTTAGGGTCATCAGGGCGTGAAAAACTGTTTTTT. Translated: CASSLGSSGREKLFF.

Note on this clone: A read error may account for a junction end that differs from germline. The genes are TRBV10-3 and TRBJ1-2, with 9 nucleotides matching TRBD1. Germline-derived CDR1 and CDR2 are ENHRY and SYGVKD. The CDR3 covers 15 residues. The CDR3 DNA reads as TGTGCCATCAGTCAGTCCGGGACAGGGCTCTATGGCTACACCTTC. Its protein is CAISQSGTGLYGYTF.

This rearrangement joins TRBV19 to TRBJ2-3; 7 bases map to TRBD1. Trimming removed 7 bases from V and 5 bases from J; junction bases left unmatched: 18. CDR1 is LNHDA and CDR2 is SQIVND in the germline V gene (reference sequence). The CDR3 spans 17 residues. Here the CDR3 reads CASKPTNRDSGGDTQYF. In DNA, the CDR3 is TGTGCCAGTAAACCTACTAACCGGGACAGCGGCGGAGATACGCAGTATTTT.

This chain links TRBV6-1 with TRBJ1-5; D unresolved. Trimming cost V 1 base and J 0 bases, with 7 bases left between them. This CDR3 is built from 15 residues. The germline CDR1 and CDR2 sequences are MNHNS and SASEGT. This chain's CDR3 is CASSEVTYSNQPQHF. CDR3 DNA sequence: TGTGCCAGCAGTGAAGTCACGTATAGCAATCAGCCCCAGCATTTT.

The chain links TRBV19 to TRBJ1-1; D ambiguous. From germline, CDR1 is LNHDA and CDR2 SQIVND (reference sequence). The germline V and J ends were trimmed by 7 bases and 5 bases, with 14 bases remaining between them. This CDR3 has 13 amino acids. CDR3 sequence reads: CASKREGGTEAFF. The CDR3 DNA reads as TGTGCCAGTAAGAGGGAGGGTGGTACTGAAGCTTTCTTT.

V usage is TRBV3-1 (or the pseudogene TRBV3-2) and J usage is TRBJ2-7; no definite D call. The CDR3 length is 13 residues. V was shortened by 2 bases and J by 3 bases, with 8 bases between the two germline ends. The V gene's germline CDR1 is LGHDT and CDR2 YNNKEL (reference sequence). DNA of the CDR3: TGTGCCAGCAGCCAACACGAGGACTACGAGCAGTACTTC. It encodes CASSQHEDYEQYF.

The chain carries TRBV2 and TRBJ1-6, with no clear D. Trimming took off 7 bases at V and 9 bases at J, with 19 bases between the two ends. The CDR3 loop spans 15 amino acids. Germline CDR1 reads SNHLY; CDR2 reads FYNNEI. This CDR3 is CASTVRGNSGSPLHF. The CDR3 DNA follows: TGTGCCAGCACGGTCCGAGGGAACAGTGGTTCACCCCTCCACTTT.

The DNA of the CDR3 is TGTGCCAGCAGTCCACAGGGGGTTGACTATGGCTACACCTTC. Its translation: CASSPQGVDYGYTF. This chain uses TRBV6-5 with TRBJ1-2; 8 positions match TRBD1. Germline V lookup: CDR1 MNHEY, CDR2 SVGAGI. This CDR3 has 14 residues. V shed 5 bases, J shed 3 bases, and the junction held 5 bases outside the gene matches.

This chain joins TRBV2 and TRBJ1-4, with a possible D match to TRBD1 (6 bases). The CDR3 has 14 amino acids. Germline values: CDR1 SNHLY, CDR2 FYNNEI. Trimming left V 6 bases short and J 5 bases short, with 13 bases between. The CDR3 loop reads CASRLQGKNEKLFF. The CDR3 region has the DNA TGTGCCAGCAGGCTGCAGGGGAAGAATGAAAAACTGTTTTTT. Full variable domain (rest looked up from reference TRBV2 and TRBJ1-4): EPEVTQTPSHQVTQMGQEVILRCVPISNHLYFYWYRQILGQKVEFLVSFYNNEISEKSEIFDDQFSVERPDGSNFTLKIRSTKLEDSAMYFCASRLQGKNEKLFFGSGTQLSVL.

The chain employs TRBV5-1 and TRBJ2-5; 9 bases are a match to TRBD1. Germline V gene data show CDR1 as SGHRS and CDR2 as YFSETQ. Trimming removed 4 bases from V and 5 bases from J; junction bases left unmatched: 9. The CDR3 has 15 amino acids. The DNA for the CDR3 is TGCGCCAGCAGCCGCGAACAGGGGGCATATGAGACCCAGTACTTC. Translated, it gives CASSREQGAYETQYF.

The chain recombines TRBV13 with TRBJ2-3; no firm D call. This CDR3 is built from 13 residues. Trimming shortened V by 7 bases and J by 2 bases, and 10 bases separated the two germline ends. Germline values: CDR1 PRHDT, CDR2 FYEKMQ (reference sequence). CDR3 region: CASMPGFTDTQYF. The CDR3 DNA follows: TGTGCCAGCATGCCAGGATTCACAGATACGCAGTATTTT. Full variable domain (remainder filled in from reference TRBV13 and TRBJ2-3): AAGVIQSPRHLIKEKRETATLKCYPIPRHDTVYWYQQGPGQDPQFLISFYEKMQSDKGSIPDRFSAQQFSDYHSELNMSSLELGDSALYFCASMPGFTDTQYFGPGTRLTVL.

CDR3 residues: CASSLQGYGSAFF. As DNA, the CDR3 is TGTGCCAGTAGTTTACAGGGGTACGGGTCGGCTTTCTTT. The V and J genes are TRBV19 and TRBJ1-1, with TRBD1 matching 7 bases. Per the germline V gene, CDR1 is LNHDA and CDR2 is SQIVND (reference sequence). The CDR3 is 13 amino acids. Trimming cost V 5 bases and J 11 bases; bases outside gene matches: 11. The full variable domain, completed using reference TRBV19 and TRBJ1-1, is DGGITQSPKYLFRKEGQNVTLSCEQNLNHDAMYWYRQDPGQGLRLIYYSQIVNDFQKGDIAEGYSVSREKKESFPLTVTSAQKNPTAFYLCASSLQGYGSAFFGQGTRLTVV.

CDR3 sequence (DNA): TGTGCCTGGAGTGTAGGGCAGGCAGCCATATATTTT. It is translated as CAWSVGQAAIYF. This chain joins TRBV30 and TRBJ1-3; the D is unclear. CDR1 and CDR2 (germline): GTSNPN, SVGIG (reference sequence). The CDR3 consists of 12 residues. V was cut by 0 bases and J by 11 bases, with 11 bases left in between.

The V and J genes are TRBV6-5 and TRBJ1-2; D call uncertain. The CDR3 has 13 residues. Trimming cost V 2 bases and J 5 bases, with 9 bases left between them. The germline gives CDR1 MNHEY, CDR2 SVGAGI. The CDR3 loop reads CASSYGPPYGYTF. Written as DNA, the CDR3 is TGTGCCAGCAGTTACGGCCCCCCATATGGCTACACCTTC.

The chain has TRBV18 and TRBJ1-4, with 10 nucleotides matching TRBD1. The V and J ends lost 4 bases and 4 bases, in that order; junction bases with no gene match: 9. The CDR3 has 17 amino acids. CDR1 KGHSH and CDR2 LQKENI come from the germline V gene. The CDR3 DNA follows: TGTGCCAGCTCACAGATACGACAGGGGGCGGTTAATGAAAAACTGTTTTTT. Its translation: CASSQIRQGAVNEKLFF.